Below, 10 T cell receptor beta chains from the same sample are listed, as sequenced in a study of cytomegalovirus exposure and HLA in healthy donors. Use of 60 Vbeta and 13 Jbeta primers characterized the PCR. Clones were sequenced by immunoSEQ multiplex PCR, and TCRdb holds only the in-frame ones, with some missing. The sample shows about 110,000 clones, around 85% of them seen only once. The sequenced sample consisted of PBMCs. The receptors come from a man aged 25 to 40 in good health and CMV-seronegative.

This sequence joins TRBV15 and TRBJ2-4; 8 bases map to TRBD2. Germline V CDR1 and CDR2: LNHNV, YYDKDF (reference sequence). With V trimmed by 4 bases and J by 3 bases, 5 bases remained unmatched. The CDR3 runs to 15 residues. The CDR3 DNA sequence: TGTGCCACCAGCATTAGCGGGGCTATCAAAAACATTCAGTACTTC. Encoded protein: CATSISGAIKNIQYF.

CDR3 loop: CASIKRPGTSVAGGPTGELFF. The CDR3 DNA reads TGTGCCAGTATCAAAAGGCCAGGGACAAGTGTCGCGGGAGGGCCCACCGGGGAGCTGTTTTTT. This sequence joins TRBV19 and TRBJ2-2; 9 bases line up with TRBD2. CDR1 is LNHDA, CDR2 SQIVND, per germline (reference sequence). The CDR3 has 21 amino acids. With V trimmed by 7 bases and J by 4 bases, 25 bases remained unmatched.

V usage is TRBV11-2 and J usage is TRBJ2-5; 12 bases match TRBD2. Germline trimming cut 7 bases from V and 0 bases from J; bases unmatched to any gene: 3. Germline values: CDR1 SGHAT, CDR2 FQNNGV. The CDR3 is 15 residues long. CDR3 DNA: TGTGCCAGCAAACGACTAGCGGGGGACCAAGAGACCCAGTACTTC. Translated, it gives CASKRLAGDQETQYF.

The CDR3 DNA is TGTGCCAGCTCACCTGACGGAGGATATGGCTACACCTTC. This translates into CASSPDGGYGYTF. V and J are TRBV18 and TRBJ1-2; D gene ambiguous. The CDR3 is made up of 13 amino acids. Germline V gene sequence: CDR1 KGHSH, CDR2 LQKENI. Trimming removed 3 bases from V and 5 bases from J, with 10 bases in between.

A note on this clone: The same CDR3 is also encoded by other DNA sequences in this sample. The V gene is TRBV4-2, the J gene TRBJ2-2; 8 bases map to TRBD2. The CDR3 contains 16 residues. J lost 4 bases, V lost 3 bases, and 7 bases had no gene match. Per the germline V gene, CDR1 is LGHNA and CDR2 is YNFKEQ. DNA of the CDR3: TGTGCCAGCAGCCAGGATCGAGCGGGGGCCACCGGGGAGCTGTTTTTT. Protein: CASSQDRAGATGELFF.

The CDR3 is CASSGQGRTEAFF. The DNA for the CDR3 is TGTGCCAGCAGCGGACAGGGACGCACTGAAGCTTTCTTT. The chain links TRBV7-2 to TRBJ1-1; 8 nucleotides match TRBD1. CDR3 length: 13 amino acids. Germline trimming cut 5 bases from V and 4 bases from J; bases unmatched to any gene: 3. The germline V gene has CDR1 SGHTA and CDR2 FQGNSA.

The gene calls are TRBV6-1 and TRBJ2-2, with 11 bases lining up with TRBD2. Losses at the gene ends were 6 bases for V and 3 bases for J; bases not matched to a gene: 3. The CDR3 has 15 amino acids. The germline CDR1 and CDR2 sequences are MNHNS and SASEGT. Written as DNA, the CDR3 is TGTGCCAGCAGAGAGGGACTAGCGGACACCGGGGAGCTGTTTTTT. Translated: CASREGLADTGELFF.

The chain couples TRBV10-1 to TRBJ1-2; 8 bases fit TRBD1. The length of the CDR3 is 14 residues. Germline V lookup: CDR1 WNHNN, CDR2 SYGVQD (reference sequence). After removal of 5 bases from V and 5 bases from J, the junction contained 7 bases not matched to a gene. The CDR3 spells CASSTDQGAYGYTF. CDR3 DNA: TGCGCCAGCAGTACTGATCAGGGGGCTTATGGCTACACCTTC.

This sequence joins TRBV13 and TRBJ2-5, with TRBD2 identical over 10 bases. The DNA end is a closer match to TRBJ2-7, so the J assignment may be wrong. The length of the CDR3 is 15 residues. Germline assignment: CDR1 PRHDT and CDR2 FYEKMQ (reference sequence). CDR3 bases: TGTGCCAGCAGCCCTCGGACTAGCGGTCACTACGAGCAGTACTTC. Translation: CASSPRTSGHYEQYF.

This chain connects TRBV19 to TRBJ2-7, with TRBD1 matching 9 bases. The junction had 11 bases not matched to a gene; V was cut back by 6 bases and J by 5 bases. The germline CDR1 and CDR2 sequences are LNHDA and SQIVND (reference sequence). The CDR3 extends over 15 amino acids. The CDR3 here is CASRPRTGVAHEQYF. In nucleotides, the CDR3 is TGTGCCAGTAGGCCTCGGACAGGGGTAGCGCACGAGCAGTACTTC.